This paragraph reports one T cell receptor (beta chain). This sample is part of a study of cytomegalovirus exposure and HLA in healthy donors. After removal of 4 bases from V and 5 bases from J, the junction contained 6 bases not matched to a gene. This CDR3 comprises 14 residues. The germline V gene encodes CDR1 MNHEY and CDR2 SVGAGI. Only in-frame clones appear in the TCRdb table, and some are missing; sequencing was by immunoSEQ multiplex PCR. The table lists fewer than 200,000 clones, 85% of them singletons. This sequence joins TRBV6-5 and TRBJ1-1, with 8 bases lining up with TRBD1. The sequence was collected from a man younger than 30 in good health and CMV-seropositive. The sequenced material came from PBMCs. As DNA, the CDR3 is TGTGCCAGCAGTTGCAGGGGGCGGGGAACTGAAGCTTTCTTT. This sequence encodes CASSCRGRGTEAFF.